The next 13 T cell receptor beta chains were all read from a single sample in a study of blood T cell repertoires in COVID-19. Repertoires were generated with immunoSEQ multiplex PCR, while TCRdb's copy carries only in-frame clones and drops some. The sample holds 150,000 or so clones, more than 75% seen once. Sequenced sample: peripheral blood. The receptor source for this set is a man aged 55 to 70 with active or convalescent COVID-19.

This clone has only a few counts. This chain uses TRBV18 with TRBJ1-2, with 11 bases aligning to TRBD1. Germline loops: CDR1 KGHSH, CDR2 LQKENI. The CDR3 is 15 residues long. V lost 5 bases to trimming and J lost 3 bases; unmatched junction nucleotides: 5. In DNA, the CDR3 is TGTGCCAGCTCATCCAGGACAGGGGGCGACTATGGCTACACCTTC. Its translation is CASSSRTGGDYGYTF.

The sample holds one count of this clone. V is TRBV5-1 and J is TRBJ2-5, with 7 bases identical to TRBD2. V gave up 7 bases and J gave up 5 bases; unmatched junction bases: 14. This CDR3 region has 15 residues. Per the germline V gene, CDR1 is SGHRS and CDR2 is YFSETQ. CDR3 region: CASCLSAGEGETQYF. CDR3 DNA: TGCGCCAGCTGCCTGTCGGCGGGAGAGGGGGAGACCCAGTACTTC. Full variable domain (outside the CDR3, taken from reference TRBV5-1 and TRBJ2-5): KAGVTQTPRYLIKTRGQQVTLSCSPISGHRSVSWYQQTPGQGLQFLFEYFSETQRNKGNFPGRFSGRQFSNSRSEMNVSTLELGDSALYLCASCLSAGEGETQYFGPGTRLLVL.

The rearrangement links TRBV7-9 to TRBJ2-7; weak D call: TRBD1 (6 bases). Trimming removed 2 bases at V and 5 bases at J, with 10 bases between. The germline gives CDR1 SEHNR, CDR2 FQNEAQ (reference sequence). This CDR3 is built from 13 residues. The CDR3 spells CASSLTGSDEQYF. CDR3 DNA: TGTGCCAGCAGCTTAACAGGGTCGGACGAGCAGTACTTC.

This clone has just one count. This chain connects TRBV5-1 to TRBJ1-4, with TRBD1 matching 12 bases. The CDR3 totals 22 residues. Trimming removed 0 bases from V and 3 bases from J; junction bases left unmatched: 18. Germline CDR1 and CDR2: SGHRS and YFSETQ. The CDR3 coding sequence is TGCGCCAGCAGCTTGGCCACTCCCACCGGGACAGGGGGCTTACTTTCTAATGAAAAACTGTTTTTT. Translated, it gives CASSLATPTGTGGLLSNEKLFF.

The V gene is TRBV19, the J gene TRBJ1-2, with 7 bases lining up with TRBD1. The V and J ends lost 4 bases and 6 bases, in that order; junction bases with no gene match: 11. CDR1 and CDR2 (germline): LNHDA, SQIVND (reference sequence). This CDR3 has 15 amino acids. The CDR3 DNA is TGTGCCAGTAGTACTCCGCAGGGACAGTCGAATGGCTACACCTTC. Amino acids: CASSTPQGQSNGYTF.

A single count supports this clone. The rearrangement links TRBV4-1 to TRBJ1-1; D call uncertain. This CDR3 region has 14 residues. Trimming shortened V by 1 base and J by 0 bases, and 6 bases separated the two germline ends. Germline CDR1 reads MGHRA; CDR2 reads YSYEKL. CDR3 protein: CASSQVRLNTEAFF. For the CDR3, the DNA is TGCGCCAGCAGCCAAGTACGGTTGAACACTGAAGCTTTCTTT.

This clone turned up a few times. The V and J genes are TRBV11-2 and TRBJ1-4, with no clear D. Germline assignment: CDR1 SGHAT and CDR2 FQNNGV. The V end was cut by 6 bases, the J end by 0 bases, with 17 bases between. The CDR3 spans 17 residues. The CDR3 region has the DNA TGTGCCAGCAGACCAGTTTCAGGCAGAGCAACTAATGAAAAACTGTTTTTT. This translates into CASRPVSGRATNEKLFF.

The rearrangement joins TRBV3-1 (or the pseudogene TRBV3-2) to TRBJ2-2, with D unclear. This CDR3 has 14 residues. The germline gives CDR1 LGHDT, CDR2 YNNKEL (reference sequence). With 5 bases removed from V and 2 bases from J, the gap between germline ends came to 9 bases. CDR3: CASSSTVNTGELFF. For the CDR3, the DNA is TGTGCCAGCAGCTCCACAGTCAACACCGGGGAGCTGTTTTTT.

The V and J genes are TRBV6-1 and TRBJ2-2; TRBD1 might be the D (6 bases). The V gene lost 3 bases and the J gene lost 4 bases, with 15 bases spanning the gap. CDR1 and CDR2 (germline): MNHNS, SASEGT. There are 16 residues in the CDR3. The CDR3 bases are TGTGCCAGCAGTGACCTTGGGGGCACTAGCACCGGGGAGCTGTTTTTT. Its translation is CASSDLGGTSTGELFF.

V usage is TRBV6-5 and J usage is TRBJ2-2; tentatively, D is TRBD2 (6 bases). Germline V gene data show CDR1 as MNHEY and CDR2 as SVGAGI. This CDR3 comprises 15 residues. V shed 8 bases and J shed 7 bases, with 20 bases lying between them. In nucleotides, the CDR3 is TGTGCCAGCTGCTTTACTCTAGCGACCCACGGGGAGCTGTTTTTT. This translates into CASCFTLATHGELFF.

The V gene is TRBV11-2, the J gene TRBJ2-7; D may be TRBD2 (6 bases). Germline CDR1 SGHAT, CDR2 FQNNGV. This CDR3 comprises 12 residues. The V end lost 5 bases, the J end lost 11 bases, and 16 bases lay between the germline ends. The CDR3 loop reads CASSNDRLVKYF. CDR3 in DNA: TGTGCCAGCAGCAACGACAGACTAGTGAAGTACTTC.

The chain has TRBV19 and TRBJ1-5; D perhaps matches TRBD1 (5 bases). V was shortened by 3 bases and J by 7 bases, with 10 bases between the two germline ends. The CDR3 loop spans 13 amino acids. Germline V lookup: CDR1 LNHDA, CDR2 SQIVND (reference sequence). Written as DNA, the CDR3 is TGTGCCAGTAGTATTCAGGGCCACCAGCCCCAGCATTTT. This sequence encodes CASSIQGHQPQHF.

CDR3 amino acids: CASSPQGGSDTEAFF. The CDR3, as DNA: TGTGCCAGCTCACCGCAGGGAGGGTCGGACACTGAAGCTTTCTTT. The genes are TRBV18 and TRBJ1-1, with D perhaps TRBD1 (5 bases). The CDR3 totals 15 residues. V was shortened by 3 bases and J by 3 bases, with 14 bases between the two germline ends. Germline CDR1 is KGHSH and CDR2 is LQKENI.